The 32 T cell receptor beta chains presented below share a single source sample, sequenced in a study of blood T cell repertoires in COVID-19. Libraries were prepared by immunoSEQ multiplex PCR; TCRdb keeps only in-frame clonotypes and omits some of them. Seen here are about 400,000 clones, about 90% observed once, and the top ten hold 1.5% to 2%. Material for sequencing was PBMCs or T cells enriched from blood (not recorded which). The receptor source for this set is a woman aged 25 to 39 who had recovered from COVID-19.

The gene calls are TRBV19 and TRBJ1-2, with unresolved D. Germline V gives CDR1 LNHDA, CDR2 SQIVND (reference sequence). The CDR3 extends over 14 amino acids. V was clipped by 4 bases and J by 5 bases, with 14 bases between them. The CDR3: CASSRSTLLYGYTF. The CDR3 DNA reads as TGTGCCAGTAGTAGGAGTACCCTACTGTATGGCTACACCTTC.

This chain connects TRBV27 to TRBJ1-1, with D hard to call. The CDR3 spans 13 residues. Trimming cost V 5 bases and J 5 bases, with 12 bases left between them. Germline V gene data show CDR1 as MNHEY and CDR2 as SMNVEV (reference sequence). Here the CDR3 reads CASSPPYSTEAFF. CDR3 DNA: TGTGCCAGCAGTCCCCCTTATTCGACTGAAGCTTTCTTT.

This clone was seen only once. One end of the junction does not line up with germline, which may come from a read error. The chain joins TRBV10-2 to TRBJ1-2; 10 bases map to TRBD1. Germline V CDR1 and CDR2: WSHSY, SAAADI. The CDR3 is 11 amino acids. The CDR3 loop reads CASSTGTGAVF. CDR3 DNA sequence: TGCGCCAGCAGTACCGGGACAGGGGCAGTCTTC.

The chain has TRBV6-2 or TRBV6-3 and TRBJ1-1; D uncertain. V lost 6 bases and J lost 4, with 6 bases in between. Germline V CDR1 and CDR2: MNHEY, SVGEGT. CDR3 length: 11 amino acids. The CDR3 sequence is CASSIGTEAFF. CDR3 coding DNA: TGTGCCAGCAGCATCGGCACTGAAGCTTTCTTT.

This chain connects TRBV20-1 to TRBJ2-7; no clear D gene. Germline CDR1 is DFQATT and CDR2 is SNEGSKA (reference sequence). Trimming took off 3 bases at V and 4 bases at J, with 16 bases between the two ends. This CDR3 contains 14 residues. CDR3 in DNA: TGCAGTGCTAGTCCCCAGTCTCCGTTATACGAGCAGTACTTC. Protein sequence: CSASPQSPLYEQYF.

The gene calls are TRBV7-3 and TRBJ2-1; D is perhaps TRBD1 (6 bases). Trimming left V 3 bases short and J 7 bases short, with 13 bases between. The CDR3 length is 14 residues. The germline CDR1 and CDR2 sequences are SGHTA and FQGTGA. The CDR3 DNA reads TGTGCCAGCAGCTTGGGACCTAGGGGGAATGAGCAGTTCTTC. Its protein product is CASSLGPRGNEQFF.

The chain recombines TRBV28 with TRBJ1-2, with 8 bases identical to TRBD1. CDR1 and CDR2 from the germline V gene are MDHEN and SYDVKM. The CDR3 is 17 residues long. The trim removed 8 bases at V and 4 bases at J, leaving 18 bases unmatched. The CDR3 here is CASLGDRSQYRTYGYTF. CDR3 bases: TGTGCCAGCCTGGGGGACAGGAGCCAATACCGGACCTATGGCTACACCTTC.

The chain carries TRBV11-2 and TRBJ2-5, with TRBD2 identical over 11 bases. Per the germline V gene, CDR1 is SGHAT and CDR2 is FQNNGV. V trimming: 6 bases; J trimming: 5 bases; junction bases outside the gene matches: 11. This CDR3 spans 16 amino acids. The CDR3 DNA reads as TGTGCCAGCAGATCCCCTAGCGGGGGGTATTGGGAGACCCAGTACTTC. As protein: CASRSPSGGYWETQYF.

The CDR3 DNA reads TGCGCCAGCAGCTCGGGGGACAGTCTATATGGCTACACCTTC. Protein: CASSSGDSLYGYTF. The genes are TRBV5-1 and TRBJ1-2; 7 nucleotides match TRBD1. The germline gives CDR1 SGHRS, CDR2 YFSETQ. The CDR3 extends over 14 amino acids. The junction had 7 bases not matched to a gene; V was cut back by 3 bases and J by 5 bases.

This chain uses TRBV30 with TRBJ1-6; D gene ambiguous. Germline V gene lookup returns CDR1 GTSNPN and CDR2 SVGIG (reference sequence). Trimming took 2 bases from V and 0 from J, leaving 5 bases between them. This CDR3 region has 14 residues. The CDR3 bases are TGTGCCTGGAGTTTCAGCTCCTATAATTCACCCCTCCACTTT. As protein: CAWSFSSYNSPLHF. Full variable domain (rest looked up from reference TRBV30 and TRBJ1-6): SQTIHQWPATLVQPVGSPLSLECTVEGTSNPNLYWYRQAAGRGLQLLFYSVGIGQISSEVPQNLSASRPQDRQFILSSKKLLLSDSGFYLCAWSFSSYNSPLHFGNGTRLTVT.

The rearrangement uses TRBV7-2 and TRBJ2-2; 9 nucleotides line up with TRBD2. Germline V gene sequence: CDR1 SGHTA, CDR2 FQGNSA. CDR3 length: 17 amino acids. The trim removed 5 bases at V and 4 bases at J, leaving 11 bases unmatched. In DNA, the CDR3 is TGTGCCAGCAGCACGAGAGGCGCGGGGGGGCCCACCGGGGAGCTGTTTTTT. This gives the protein CASSTRGAGGPTGELFF.

The J gene is TRBJ1-2, the V gene TRBV28, with a possible D match to TRBD1 (6 bases). CDR1 MDHEN and CDR2 SYDVKM come from the germline V gene. The CDR3 has 13 residues. The V and J ends lost 3 bases and 8 bases respectively, with 13 bases between them. The CDR3 reads CASSFPQGRGYTF. The CDR3 coding sequence is TGTGCCAGCAGTTTTCCCCAGGGGCGAGGCTACACCTTC.

In this sample, this clone turned up a few times. This chain uses TRBV6-5 with TRBJ2-7, with D perhaps TRBD1 (6 bases). Between the trimmed V and J ends, which lost 8 bases and 12 bases, there was a span of 26 bases. Germline values: CDR1 MNHEY, CDR2 SVGAGI. The CDR3 totals 14 residues. The chain's CDR3 is CASARRDTSLRRYF. CDR3 in DNA: TGTGCCAGCGCCCGACGGGACACTTCCCTCCGTCGGTACTTC.

The V call is TRBV18, the J call TRBJ2-1, with a tentative D call TRBD1 (6 bases). This CDR3 has 15 residues. CDR1 KGHSH and CDR2 LQKENI come from the germline V gene. V was cut by 6 bases and J by 0 bases, with 12 bases left in between. The CDR3, as DNA: TGTGCCAGCTCCTTAGACAGGATCTCCTACAATGAGCAGTTCTTC. It encodes CASSLDRISYNEQFF. The full variable domain, in which reference TRBV18 and TRBJ2-1 provide the parts outside the CDR3, is NAGVMQNPRHLVRRRGQEARLRCSPMKGHSHVYWYRQLPEEGLKFMVYLQKENIIDESGMPKERFSAEFPKEGPSILRIQQVVRGDSAAYFCASSLDRISYNEQFFGPGTRLTVL.

The V gene is TRBV3-1 (or the pseudogene TRBV3-2), the J gene TRBJ2-3, with 12 positions matching TRBD2. This CDR3 has 21 residues. V lost 0 bases, J lost 0 bases, and 13 bases stayed unmatched. Germline V lookup: CDR1 LGHDT, CDR2 YNNKEL (reference sequence). DNA of the CDR3: TGTGCCAGCAGCCAAGAGAGTTGGGAGACTAGCGGGAGCACGAGCACAGATACGCAGTATTTT. As protein: CASSQESWETSGSTSTDTQYF.

J is TRBJ2-1 and V is TRBV29-1; D call uncertain. Per the germline V gene, CDR1 is SQVTM and CDR2 is ANQGSEA. This CDR3 has 10 residues. Trimming stripped 6 bases from V and 6 bases from J, with 6 bases between. The CDR3 DNA reads as TGCAGCGTCGTAGCCAATGAGCAGTTCTTC. This translates into CSVVANEQFF.

The rearrangement links TRBV5-1 to TRBJ1-4; 10 nucleotides match TRBD1. The CDR3 extends over 15 amino acids. Germline trimming cut 4 bases from V and 5 bases from J; bases unmatched to any gene: 5. CDR1 is SGHRS, CDR2 YFSETQ, per germline. The CDR3: CASSPTGGGNEKLFF. Here the CDR3 DNA reads TGCGCCAGCAGCCCGACAGGGGGCGGAAATGAAAAACTGTTTTTT.

The chain employs TRBV11-2 and TRBJ2-3, with a weak D call TRBD1 (5 bases). CDR1 is SGHAT, CDR2 FQNNGV, per germline. V gave up 5 bases and J gave up 1 base, with 13 bases separating them. There are 15 residues in the CDR3. The CDR3 spells CASSPLGARTDTQYF. The CDR3 nucleotides are TGTGCCAGCAGCCCCCTAGGGGCGCGCACAGATACGCAGTATTTT.

The genes are TRBV6-5 and TRBJ1-4; D perhaps matches TRBD1 (6 bases). This CDR3 region has 15 residues. Per the germline V gene, CDR1 is MNHEY and CDR2 is SVGAGI. V was shortened by 6 bases and J by 7 bases, with 18 bases between the two germline ends. CDR3 loop: CASRSGGADSEKLFF. CDR3 bases: TGTGCCAGCAGGTCCGGGGGGGCGGATAGTGAAAAACTGTTTTTT.

This clone was observed a handful of times. The chain joins TRBV11-1 to TRBJ1-2; 7 nucleotides align to TRBD1. Germline loops: CDR1 SGHAT, CDR2 FQDESV (reference sequence). Trimming at V came to 6 bases and at J to 3 bases, leaving 7 bases not matched to a gene. There are 14 residues in the CDR3. The CDR3 region has the DNA TGTGCCAGCAGTAAACAAGGGGGCGACTATGGCTACACCTTC. Protein: CASSKQGGDYGYTF.

The J gene is TRBJ2-5, the V gene TRBV19; D possibly corresponds to TRBD1 (5 bases). CDR3 size: 16 residues. Germline lookup yields CDR1 LNHDA and CDR2 SQIVND (reference sequence). Trimming removed 5 bases at V and 2 bases at J, with 18 bases between. The CDR3 DNA reads TGTGCCAGTAGTGCCCGACGACAGCCGCGACAAGAGACCCAGTACTTC. Residues: CASSARRQPRQETQYF.

V is TRBV19 and J is TRBJ1-4; D unclear. The CDR3 covers 14 residues. Germline V gene sequence: CDR1 LNHDA, CDR2 SQIVND (reference sequence). Trimming removed 4 bases at V and 7 bases at J, with 13 bases between. The CDR3 region has the DNA TGTGCCAGTAGTACCACTGACGAGCGTGAAAAACTGTTTTTT. Its protein is CASSTTDEREKLFF.

The rearrangement joins TRBV12-3 or TRBV12-4 to TRBJ1-5; no clear D. This CDR3 has 11 residues. The V end lost 6 bases, the J end lost 11 bases, and 11 bases lay between the germline ends. The DNA for the CDR3 is TGTGCCAGCAGCCGTGAGTCGACCCAGCATTTT. As protein: CASSRESTQHF.

V and J are TRBV5-6 and TRBJ2-7, with D tentatively TRBD1 (6 bases). CDR1 and CDR2 (germline): SGHDT, YYEEEE. With 5 bases removed from V and 7 bases from J, the gap between germline ends came to 13 bases. CDR3 length equals 12 residues. The CDR3 DNA reads as TGTGCCAGCAGTTCGACAGGTCAGGAGCAGTACTTC. The encoded protein is CASSSTGQEQYF.

V is TRBV5-4 and J is TRBJ2-5; 7 bases are shared with TRBD2. CDR3 length: 16 amino acids. V lost 0 bases and J lost 5; bases outside the gene matches: 10. Germline CDR1 SGHNT, CDR2 YYREEE (reference sequence). The CDR3 protein is CASSLGRVAGGETQYF. As DNA, the CDR3 is TGTGCCAGCAGCTTGGGCCGAGTAGCGGGTGGCGAGACCCAGTACTTC.

The rearrangement uses TRBV18 and TRBJ1-1; perhaps TRBD1 as D (5 bases). The V end was cut by 6 bases, the J end by 0 bases, with 14 bases between. This CDR3 spans 15 amino acids. Germline CDR1 and CDR2: KGHSH and LQKENI. The CDR3 DNA follows: TGTGCCAGCTCGTATACCAGGGAACTGAACACTGAAGCTTTCTTT. It translates to CASSYTRELNTEAFF.

Here the CDR3 DNA reads TGTGCCAGCAGCCCGACGGACTCCTATGGCTACACCTTC. Its translation: CASSPTDSYGYTF. This chain joins TRBV14 and TRBJ1-2; unclear D gene. The CDR3 contains 13 residues. The germline gives CDR1 SGHDN, CDR2 FVKESK. Trimming cost V 4 bases and J 4 bases, with 10 bases left between them.

V and J are TRBV11-2 and TRBJ2-7, with TRBD2 matching over 12 bases. CDR1 SGHAT and CDR2 FQNNGV come from the germline V gene. The CDR3 extends over 16 amino acids. V dropped 1 base and J dropped 2; count of bases not matched to a gene: 3. DNA of the CDR3: TGTGCCAGCAGCTTAGCTAGCGGGAGGGTCACCTACGAGCAGTACTTC. Residues: CASSLASGRVTYEQYF. Complete variable domain (other parts from reference TRBV11-2 and TRBJ2-7): EAGVAQSPRYKIIEKRQSVAFWCNPISGHATLYWYQQILGQGPKLLIQFQNNGVVDDSQLPKDRFSAERLKGVDSTLKIQPAKLEDSAVYLCASSLASGRVTYEQYFGPGTRLTVT.

The CDR3 DNA follows: TGTGCCAGCAAAGGGGGTAGCACTGAAGCTTTCTTT. It translates to CASKGGSTEAFF. The chain links TRBV27 to TRBJ1-1, with a possible D match to TRBD1 (6 bases). V was shortened by 7 bases and J by 4 bases, with 10 bases between the two germline ends. The germline CDR1 and CDR2 sequences are MNHEY and SMNVEV (reference sequence). This CDR3 comprises 12 residues.

The chain recombines TRBV5-3 with TRBJ2-1; 13 bases agree with TRBD2. TRBV5-3 is placed among ORFs of uncertain function. This CDR3 is 16 amino acids long. The J segment lost 7 bases and the V segment lost 4 bases, leaving 8 bases of the junction unmatched. CDR3 in amino acids: CARSREGLAGANEQFF. In nucleotides, the CDR3 is TGTGCCAGAAGCCGGGAAGGACTAGCGGGAGCAAATGAGCAGTTCTTC.

This rearrangement joins TRBV6-6 to TRBJ2-1; a possible D gene is TRBD2 (6 bases). This CDR3 spans 15 amino acids. Germline V gene data show CDR1 as MNHNY and CDR2 as SVGAGI (reference sequence). The V end lost 6 bases, the J end lost 8 bases, and 20 bases lay between the germline ends. The CDR3 reads CASSRHGGTRDEQFF. DNA of the CDR3: TGTGCCAGCAGCCGCCACGGGGGTACCCGAGATGAGCAGTTCTTC.

This sequence joins TRBV4-3 and TRBJ1-4; unclear D gene. V was clipped by 0 bases and J by 4 bases, with 12 bases between them. CDR1 and CDR2 from the germline V gene are LGHNA and YSLEER. The CDR3 runs 16 residues. In DNA form, the CDR3 reads TGCGCCAGCAGCCAAGACTTTGTGGGGAGTAATGAAAAACTGTTTTTT. Residues: CASSQDFVGSNEKLFF.